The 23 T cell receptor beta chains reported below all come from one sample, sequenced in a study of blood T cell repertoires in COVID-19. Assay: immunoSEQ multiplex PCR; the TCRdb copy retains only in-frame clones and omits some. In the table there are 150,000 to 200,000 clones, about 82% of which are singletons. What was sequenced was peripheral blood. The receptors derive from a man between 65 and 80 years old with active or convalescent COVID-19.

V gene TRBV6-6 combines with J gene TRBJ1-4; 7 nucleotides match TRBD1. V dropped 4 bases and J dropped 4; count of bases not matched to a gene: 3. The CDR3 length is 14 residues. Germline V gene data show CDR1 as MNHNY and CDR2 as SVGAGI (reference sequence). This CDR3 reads CASSLGQYNEKLFF. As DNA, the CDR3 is TGTGCCAGCAGTTTGGGACAGTATAATGAAAAACTGTTTTTT.

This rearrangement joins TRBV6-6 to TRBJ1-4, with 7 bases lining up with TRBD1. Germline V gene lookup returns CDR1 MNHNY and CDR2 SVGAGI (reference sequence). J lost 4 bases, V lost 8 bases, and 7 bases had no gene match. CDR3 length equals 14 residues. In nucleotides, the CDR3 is TGTGCCAGCCTTGGGACAGCCCATAATGAAAAACTGTTTTTT. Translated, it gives CASLGTAHNEKLFF.

CDR3 residues: CASGSGTGPLNTDTQYF. The CDR3 region has the DNA TGTGCTAGTGGTTCCGGGACAGGGCCCTTAAACACAGATACGCAGTATTTT. The chain joins TRBV12-5 to TRBJ2-3, with TRBD1 identical over 9 bases. V shed 4 bases and J 2 bases; nucleotides not matched to a gene: 10. The CDR3 extends over 17 amino acids. CDR1 is LGHNT and CDR2 is FRNRAP in the germline V gene.

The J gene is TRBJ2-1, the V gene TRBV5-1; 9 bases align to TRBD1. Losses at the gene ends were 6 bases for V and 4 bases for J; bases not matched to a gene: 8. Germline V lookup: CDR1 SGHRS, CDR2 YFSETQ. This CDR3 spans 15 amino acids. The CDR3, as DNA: TGCGCCAGCAACTGGAGGGGACAGGGTTACAATGAGCAGTTCTTC. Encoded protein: CASNWRGQGYNEQFF.

The CDR3 sequence is CASSLGGDGNTIYF. In DNA, the CDR3 is TGTGCCAGCAGCTTAGGGGGAGATGGAAACACCATATATTTT. This chain joins TRBV7-9 and TRBJ1-3; D remains ambiguous. Deletions cut 1 base from V and 3 bases from J, with 7 bases between. The CDR3 runs 14 residues. Germline assignment: CDR1 SEHNR and CDR2 FQNEAQ (reference sequence). Full variable domain (remainder filled in from reference TRBV7-9 and TRBJ1-3): DTGVSQNPRHKITKRGQNVTFRCDPISEHNRLYWYRQTLGQGPEFLTYFQNEAQLEKSRLLSDRFSAERPKGSFSTLEIQRTEQGDSAMYLCASSLGGDGNTIYFGEGSWLTVV.

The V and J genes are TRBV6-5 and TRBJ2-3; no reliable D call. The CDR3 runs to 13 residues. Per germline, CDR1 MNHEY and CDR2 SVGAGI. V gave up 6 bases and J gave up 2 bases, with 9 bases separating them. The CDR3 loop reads CASRLSSTDTQYF. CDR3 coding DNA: TGTGCCAGCAGACTATCATCCACAGATACGCAGTATTTT.

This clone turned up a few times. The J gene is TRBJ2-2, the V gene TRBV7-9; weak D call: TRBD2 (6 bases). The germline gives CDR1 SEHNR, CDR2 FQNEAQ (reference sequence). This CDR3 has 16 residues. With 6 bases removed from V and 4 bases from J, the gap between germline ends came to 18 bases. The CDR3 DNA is TGTGCCAGCAGGTCTGGGAGCGGAGCGGGCACCGGGGAGCTGTTTTTT. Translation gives CASRSGSGAGTGELFF.

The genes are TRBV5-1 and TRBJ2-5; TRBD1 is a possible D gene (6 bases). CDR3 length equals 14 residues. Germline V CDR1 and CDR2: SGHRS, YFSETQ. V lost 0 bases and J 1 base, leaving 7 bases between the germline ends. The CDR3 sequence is CASSLGQVQETQYF. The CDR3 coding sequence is TGCGCCAGCAGCTTGGGACAGGTCCAAGAGACCCAGTACTTC.

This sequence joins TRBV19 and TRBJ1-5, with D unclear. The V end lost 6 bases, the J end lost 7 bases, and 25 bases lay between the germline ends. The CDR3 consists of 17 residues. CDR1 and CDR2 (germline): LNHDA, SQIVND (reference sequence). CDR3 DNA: TGTGCCAGTAGCCCCCGGAGGGTGTTAAAGTTAACCCAGCCCCAGCATTTT. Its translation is CASSPRRVLKLTQPQHF.

The CDR3 protein is CASSLNLQGPTEAFF. The CDR3 DNA sequence: TGTGCCAGCAGTTTAAATCTACAGGGGCCCACTGAAGCTTTCTTT. The chain uses TRBV28 and TRBJ1-1; TRBD1 agrees at 7 bases. The CDR3 totals 15 residues. Germline V lookup: CDR1 MDHEN, CDR2 SYDVKM. The V gene end was trimmed by 2 bases and the J gene end by 4 bases; junction bases not matched to a gene: 7. The whole variable domain, remainder taken from reference TRBV28 and TRBJ1-1, is DVKVTQSSRYLVKRTGEKVFLECVQDMDHENMFWYRQDPGLGLRLIYFSYDVKMKEKGDIPEGYSVSREKKERFSLILESASTNQTSMYLCASSLNLQGPTEAFFGQGTRLTVV.

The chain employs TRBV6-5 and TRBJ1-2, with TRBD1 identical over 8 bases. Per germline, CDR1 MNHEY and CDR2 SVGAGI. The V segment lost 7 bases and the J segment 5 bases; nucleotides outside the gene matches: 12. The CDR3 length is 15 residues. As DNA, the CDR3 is TGTGCCAGCAAACGGACAGGGACGATTTTTTATGGCTACACCTTC. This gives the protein CASKRTGTIFYGYTF.

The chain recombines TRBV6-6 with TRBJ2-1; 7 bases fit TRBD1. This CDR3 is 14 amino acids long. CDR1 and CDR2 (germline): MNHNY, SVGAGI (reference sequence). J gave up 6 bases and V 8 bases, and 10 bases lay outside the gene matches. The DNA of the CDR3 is TGTGCCAGCGGGGCCCAGGGGGTTGGCAATGAGCAGTTCTTC. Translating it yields CASGAQGVGNEQFF.

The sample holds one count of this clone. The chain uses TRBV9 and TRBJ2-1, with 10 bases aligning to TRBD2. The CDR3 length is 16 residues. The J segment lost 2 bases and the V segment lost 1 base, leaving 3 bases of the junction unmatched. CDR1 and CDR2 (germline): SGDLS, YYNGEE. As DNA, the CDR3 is TGTGCCAGCAGCGTATCGGGACTAGCGACCTACAATGAGCAGTTCTTC. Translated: CASSVSGLATYNEQFF.

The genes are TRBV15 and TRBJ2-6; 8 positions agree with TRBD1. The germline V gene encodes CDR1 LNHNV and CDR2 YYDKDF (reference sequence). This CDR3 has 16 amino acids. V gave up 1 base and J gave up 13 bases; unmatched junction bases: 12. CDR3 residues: CATSRVFRQGPGVLTF. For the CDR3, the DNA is TGTGCCACCAGCAGAGTATTCCGACAGGGGCCTGGAGTCCTGACTTTC.

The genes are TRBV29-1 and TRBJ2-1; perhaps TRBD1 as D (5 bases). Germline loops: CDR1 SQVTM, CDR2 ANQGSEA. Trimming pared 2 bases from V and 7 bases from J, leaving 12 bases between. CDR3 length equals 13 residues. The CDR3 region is CSVELVQGNEQFF. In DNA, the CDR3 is TGCAGCGTTGAACTAGTTCAGGGAAATGAGCAGTTCTTC.

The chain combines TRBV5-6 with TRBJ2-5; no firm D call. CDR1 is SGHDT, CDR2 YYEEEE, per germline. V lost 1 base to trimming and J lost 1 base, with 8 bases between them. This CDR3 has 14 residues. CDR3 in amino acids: CASSLWQVQETQYF. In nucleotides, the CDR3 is TGTGCCAGCAGCTTGTGGCAGGTCCAAGAGACCCAGTACTTC.

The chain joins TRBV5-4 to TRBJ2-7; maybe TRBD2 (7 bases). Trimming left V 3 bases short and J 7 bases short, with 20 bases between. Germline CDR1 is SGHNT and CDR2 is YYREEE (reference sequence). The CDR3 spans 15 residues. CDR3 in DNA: TGTGCCAGCAGCTCCCCCGGGGGGCGGGCTATTGAGCAGTACTTC. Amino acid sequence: CASSSPGGRAIEQYF.

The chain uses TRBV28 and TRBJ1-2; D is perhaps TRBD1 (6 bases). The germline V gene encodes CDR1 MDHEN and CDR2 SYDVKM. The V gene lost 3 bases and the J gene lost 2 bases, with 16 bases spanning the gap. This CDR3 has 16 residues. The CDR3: CASSFGSTGQNYGYTF. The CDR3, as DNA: TGTGCCAGCAGTTTCGGGTCGACAGGCCAGAACTATGGCTACACCTTC.

In DNA, the CDR3 is TGCAGCGTCAATGACAGGACCAACTATGGCTACACCTTC. It encodes CSVNDRTNYGYTF. The gene calls are TRBV29-1 and TRBJ1-2, with D tentatively TRBD1 (6 bases). This CDR3 contains 13 residues. Trimming removed 6 bases at V and 2 bases at J, with 13 bases between. Germline-derived CDR1 and CDR2 are SQVTM and ANQGSEA.

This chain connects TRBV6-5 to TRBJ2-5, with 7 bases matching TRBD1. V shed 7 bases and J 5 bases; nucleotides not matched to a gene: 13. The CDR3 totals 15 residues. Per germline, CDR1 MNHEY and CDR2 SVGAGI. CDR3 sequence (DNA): TGTGCCAGCACCTCGAGGCAGGGGGAACGGGAGACCCAGTACTTC. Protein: CASTSRQGERETQYF.

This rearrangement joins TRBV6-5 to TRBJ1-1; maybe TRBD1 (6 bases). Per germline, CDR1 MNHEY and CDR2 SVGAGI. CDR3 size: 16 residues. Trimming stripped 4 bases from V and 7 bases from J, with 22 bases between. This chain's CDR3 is CASSWGQGFSVGEAFF. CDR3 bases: TGTGCCAGCAGTTGGGGGCAGGGGTTCTCAGTTGGTGAAGCTTTCTTT.

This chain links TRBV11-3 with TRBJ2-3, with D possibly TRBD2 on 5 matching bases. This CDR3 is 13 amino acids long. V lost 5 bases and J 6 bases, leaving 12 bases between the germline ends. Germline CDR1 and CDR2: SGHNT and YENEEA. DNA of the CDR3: TGTGCCAGCAGCCCACCCGGACTGGATACGCAGTATTTT. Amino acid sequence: CASSPPGLDTQYF.

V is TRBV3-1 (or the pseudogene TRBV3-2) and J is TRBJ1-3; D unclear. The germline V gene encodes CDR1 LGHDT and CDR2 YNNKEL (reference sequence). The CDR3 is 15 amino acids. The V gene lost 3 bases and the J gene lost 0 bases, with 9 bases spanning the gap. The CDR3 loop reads CASSQSLGSGNTIYF. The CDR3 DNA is TGTGCCAGCAGCCAGAGTCTAGGCTCTGGAAACACCATATATTTT.